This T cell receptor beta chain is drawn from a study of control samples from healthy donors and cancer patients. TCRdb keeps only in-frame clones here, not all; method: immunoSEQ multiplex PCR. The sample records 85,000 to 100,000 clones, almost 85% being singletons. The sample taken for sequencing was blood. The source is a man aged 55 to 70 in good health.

The CDR3 loop is CASTYSGNYNEQFF. The DNA for the CDR3 is TGTGCCAGCACCTATAGCGGGAACTACAATGAGCAGTTCTTC. V and J are TRBV6-6 and TRBJ2-1, with 8 bases aligning to TRBD2. Germline CDR1 and CDR2: MNHNY and SVGAGI (reference sequence). There are 14 residues in the CDR3. Trimming at V came to 7 bases and at J to 3 bases, leaving 5 bases not matched to a gene.